The 26 T cell receptor beta chains in this list originate from one sample, sequenced in a study of blood T cell repertoires in COVID-19. Assay: immunoSEQ multiplex PCR; the TCRdb copy retains only in-frame clones and omits some. The table has 250,000 to 350,000 clones, roughly 88% seen once. Specimen: peripheral blood. These receptors all stem from a woman aged 25 to 45 with active or convalescent COVID-19.

The chain carries TRBV7-8 and TRBJ1-1; the D gene is possibly TRBD1 (5 bases). This CDR3 is built from 13 residues. Germline loops: CDR1 SGHVS, CDR2 FQNEAQ. V was clipped by 2 bases and J by 5 bases, with 9 bases between them. CDR3 bases: TGTGCCAGCAGCTTAAGGGGTGGTACTGAAGCTTTCTTT. Translated: CASSLRGGTEAFF.

This clone appeared a single time. V and J are TRBV2 and TRBJ2-2, with 8 bases fitting TRBD1. This CDR3 is built from 15 residues. Germline-derived CDR1 and CDR2 are SNHLY and FYNNEI. The junction had 7 bases not matched to a gene; V was cut back by 4 bases and J by 6 bases. CDR3 protein: CASSADRASAGELFF. The CDR3 nucleotides read TGTGCCAGCAGTGCGGACAGGGCTTCGGCCGGGGAGCTGTTTTTT.

This clone appeared once. The J gene is TRBJ1-4, the V gene TRBV7-2; 11 positions agree with TRBD1. Unmatched junction bases numbered 6, after V lost 5 bases and J lost 1 base. The CDR3 has 17 residues. The V gene's germline CDR1 is SGHTA and CDR2 FQGNSA. The CDR3 loop reads CASSTGTGGITNEKLFF. DNA for the CDR3: TGTGCCAGCAGCACCGGGACAGGGGGGATAACTAATGAAAAACTGTTTTTT.

The CDR3 reads CASSPLMETEGYTF. As DNA, the CDR3 is TGTGCCAGCAGCCCCCTCATGGAGACGGAGGGCTACACCTTC. This chain uses TRBV7-9 with TRBJ1-2, with unresolved D. V was shortened by 5 bases and J by 8 bases, with 18 bases between the two germline ends. The CDR3 covers 14 residues. Per germline, CDR1 SEHNR and CDR2 FQNEAQ (reference sequence).

A single count supports this clone. The chain carries TRBV9 and TRBJ1-5; maybe TRBD1 (5 bases). The CDR3 consists of 14 residues. Germline CDR1 is SGDLS and CDR2 is YYNGEE. Trimming removed 4 bases from V and 1 base from J, with 9 bases in between. The DNA for the CDR3 is TGTGCCAGCAGCCCCGACAGCAGCAATCAGCCCCAGCATTTT. Protein: CASSPDSSNQPQHF. Using reference TRBV9 and TRBJ1-5 for the parts outside the CDR3, the full variable domain is DSGVTQTPKHLITATGQRVTLRCSPRSGDLSVYWYQQSLDQGLQFLIQYYNGEERAKGNILERFSAQQFPDLHSELNLSSLELGDSALYFCASSPDSSNQPQHFGDGTRLSIL.

The chain carries TRBV6-2 or TRBV6-3 and TRBJ1-3; 7 positions match TRBD1. CDR1 is MNHEY, CDR2 SVGEGT, per germline. The CDR3 is made up of 16 amino acids. The ends lost 5 bases at V and 0 bases at J; junction bases unmatched: 7. CDR3 loop: CASSLGQATSGNTIYF. The DNA of the CDR3 is TGTGCCAGCAGTCTCGGACAGGCGACCTCTGGAAACACCATATATTTT.

The CDR3 loop reads CASSSQGARNQPQHF. As DNA, the CDR3 is TGTGCCAGCAGTTCCCAGGGGGCGCGCAATCAGCCCCAGCATTTT. V and J are TRBV2 and TRBJ1-5, with 8 bases identical to TRBD1. Germline CDR1 SNHLY, CDR2 FYNNEI. The CDR3 contains 15 residues. J was trimmed by 2 bases and V by 5 bases; bases with no gene match: 5. The variable domain in full, completed from reference TRBV2 and TRBJ1-5, reads EPEVTQTPSHQVTQMGQEVILRCVPISNHLYFYWYRQILGQKVEFLVSFYNNEISEKSEIFDDQFSVERPDGSNFTLKIRSTKLEDSAMYFCASSSQGARNQPQHFGDGTRLSIL.

This chain joins TRBV29-1 and TRBJ1-1; 11 bases are a match to TRBD1. Germline CDR1 is SQVTM and CDR2 is ANQGSEA. V lost 5 bases and J lost 6; bases outside the gene matches: 5. CDR3 size: 13 residues. CDR3 amino acids: CSVRQDRGPEAFF. CDR3 DNA sequence: TGCAGCGTTCGGCAGGACAGGGGGCCTGAAGCTTTCTTT.

The V and J genes are TRBV19 and TRBJ2-3; tentative D call: TRBD1 (6 bases). Germline CDR1 LNHDA, CDR2 SQIVND (reference sequence). V gave up 1 base and J gave up 3 bases, with 14 bases separating them. This CDR3 has 16 residues. The CDR3 nucleotides are TGTGCCAGTAGTATAGCCCAGGGGTTTAGAACAGATACGCAGTATTTT. Translated, it gives CASSIAQGFRTDTQYF.

Note on this clone: The sample contains more than one DNA sequence encoding this CDR3. V usage is TRBV7-3 and J usage is TRBJ2-1, with D perhaps matching TRBD2 (5 bases). V lost 2 bases, J lost 7 bases, and 9 bases lay in between. CDR3 length equals 13 residues. Germline V gene lookup returns CDR1 SGHTA and CDR2 FQGTGA. The CDR3 region has the DNA TGTGCCAGCAGCTTAGCGGGTAATAATGAGCAGTTCTTC. It encodes CASSLAGNNEQFF.

The chain has TRBV7-3 and TRBJ2-1, with 9 bases matching TRBD1. Germline V gene lookup returns CDR1 SGHTA and CDR2 FQGTGA. This CDR3 has 16 residues. Trimming at V came to 5 bases and at J to 2 bases, leaving 7 bases not matched to a gene. CDR3 coding DNA: TGTGCCAGCAGCCGAAGGGGGACAGGGCCCTACAATGAGCAGTTCTTC. Translation gives CASSRRGTGPYNEQFF.

The genes are TRBV6-5 and TRBJ1-1; 7 positions match TRBD1. Germline V gene data show CDR1 as MNHEY and CDR2 as SVGAGI. After removal of 6 bases from V and 5 bases from J, the junction contained 6 bases not matched to a gene. The CDR3 length is 13 residues. The CDR3 nucleotides are TGTGCCAGCAGCCAGGGGGGAGGAACTGAAGCTTTCTTT. Encoded protein: CASSQGGGTEAFF.

The chain recombines TRBV7-8 with TRBJ2-5, with 7 bases fitting TRBD1. Germline V gene data show CDR1 as SGHVS and CDR2 as FQNEAQ. This CDR3 comprises 14 residues. V was pared by 4 bases and J by 1 base, with 3 bases of the junction left unmatched. The CDR3 is CASSSRDSQETQYF. CDR3 in DNA: TGTGCCAGCAGCTCCCGGGACAGCCAAGAGACCCAGTACTTC.

The chain has TRBV27 and TRBJ1-2; 7 bases align to TRBD1. Germline CDR1 and CDR2: MNHEY and SMNVEV (reference sequence). This CDR3 comprises 13 residues. J gave up 5 bases and V 2 bases, and 2 bases lay outside the gene matches. As DNA, the CDR3 is TGTGCCAGCAGTTTAAGGGACAGATATGGCTACACCTTC. Translation: CASSLRDRYGYTF.

The chain couples TRBV5-4 to TRBJ1-2; 8 nucleotides align to TRBD1. V lost 0 bases to trimming and J lost 5 bases; unmatched junction nucleotides: 6. CDR3 size: 15 residues. Germline V lookup: CDR1 SGHNT, CDR2 YYREEE (reference sequence). Here the CDR3 reads CASSLGGQGAYGYTF. The CDR3 bases are TGTGCCAGCAGCTTGGGAGGACAGGGAGCTTATGGCTACACCTTC.

V is TRBV6-5 and J is TRBJ2-6; D gene unclear. Per the germline V gene, CDR1 is MNHEY and CDR2 is SVGAGI. This CDR3 is built from 14 residues. The V end was cut by 3 bases, the J end by 5 bases, with 8 bases between. CDR3 sequence: CASSYSSWANVLTF. CDR3 nucleotides: TGTGCCAGCAGTTATAGCAGCTGGGCCAACGTCCTGACTTTC.

The chain is built from TRBV10-3 and TRBJ2-5; weak D call: TRBD2 (5 bases). Germline CDR1 and CDR2: ENHRY and SYGVKD. This CDR3 is built from 14 residues. V lost 3 bases and J lost 0, with 8 bases in between. CDR3: CAISDVANQETQYF. For the CDR3, the DNA is TGTGCCATCAGTGACGTAGCGAACCAAGAGACCCAGTACTTC.

The count of this clone is one. The same CDR3 arises from other DNA sequences in this sample as well. The gene calls are TRBV29-1 and TRBJ1-5, with a weak D call TRBD1 (5 bases). The CDR3 length is 13 residues. The germline gives CDR1 SQVTM, CDR2 ANQGSEA. V was cut by 3 bases and J by 3 bases, with 9 bases left in between. CDR3 region: CSVDQGPNQPQHF. DNA of the CDR3: TGCAGCGTTGACCAGGGTCCCAATCAGCCCCAGCATTTT.

This clone occurred once. The CDR3 DNA follows: TGTGCCTGGACTCGGGGGGTAGAGGTGACGAATGAGCAGTTCTTC. Translated, it gives CAWTRGVEVTNEQFF. This chain joins TRBV30 and TRBJ2-1; 7 nucleotides agree with TRBD2. V lost 4 bases and J lost 7; bases outside the gene matches: 13. CDR3 length: 15 residues. CDR1 and CDR2 (germline): GTSNPN, SVGIG (reference sequence).

This chain joins TRBV28 and TRBJ2-3; 9 nucleotides align to TRBD2. CDR1 and CDR2 (germline): MDHEN, SYDVKM. This CDR3 contains 17 residues. V was pared by 6 bases and J by 4 bases, with 14 bases of the junction left unmatched. The CDR3 loop reads CASSSGGGDYTSDTQYF. DNA for the CDR3: TGTGCCAGCAGCTCTGGCGGGGGGGACTATACTTCAGATACGCAGTATTTT.

The rearrangement uses TRBV5-1 and TRBJ2-2; the D is unclear. The V and J ends lost 2 bases and 9 bases respectively, with 11 bases between them. The CDR3 is 13 residues long. CDR1 SGHRS and CDR2 YFSETQ come from the germline V gene. CDR3 bases: TGCGCCAGCAGCTTAGATAAGCCCCGGGAGCTGTTTTTT. This encodes CASSLDKPRELFF.

This clone was counted between two and nine times. This chain links TRBV28 with TRBJ1-1, with no clear D. This CDR3 has 13 amino acids. V was cut by 6 bases and J by 6 bases, with 14 bases left in between. Germline V gives CDR1 MDHEN, CDR2 SYDVKM. The CDR3 DNA reads as TGTGCCAGCAGACCCCAGGTGCAGTCTGAAGCTTTCTTT. It is translated as CASRPQVQSEAFF.

The chain links TRBV5-6 to TRBJ1-4, with TRBD1 matching 12 bases. Germline CDR1 is SGHDT and CDR2 is YYEEEE. CDR3 length: 15 amino acids. With 3 bases clipped from V and 7 bases from J, the junction kept 4 bases outside the gene matches. This CDR3 is CASSSGQGAAEKLFF. Written as DNA, the CDR3 is TGTGCCAGCAGCTCGGGACAGGGGGCGGCTGAAAAACTGTTTTTT.

This chain uses TRBV19 with TRBJ1-2; TRBD1 aligns across 7 bases. CDR1 and CDR2 from the germline V gene are LNHDA and SQIVND (reference sequence). With 3 bases clipped from V and 4 bases from J, the junction kept 8 bases outside the gene matches. The CDR3 length is 15 residues. CDR3 loop: CASSIGRGRIYGYTF. The CDR3 DNA reads as TGTGCCAGTAGTATCGGTAGGGGGCGCATCTATGGCTACACCTTC. The full variable domain, completed using reference TRBV19 and TRBJ1-2, is DGGITQSPKYLFRKEGQNVTLSCEQNLNHDAMYWYRQDPGQGLRLIYYSQIVNDFQKGDIAEGYSVSREKKESFPLTVTSAQKNPTAFYLCASSIGRGRIYGYTFGSGTRLTVV.

The chain is built from TRBV12-3 or TRBV12-4 and TRBJ1-3; weak D call: TRBD1 (5 bases). Trimming stripped 4 bases from V and 4 bases from J, with 5 bases between. The CDR3 is made up of 12 amino acids. CDR3 loop: CASSWGGNTIYF. CDR3 in DNA: TGTGCCAGCAGTTGGGGCGGAAACACCATATATTTT.

V and J are TRBV28 and TRBJ1-5; possibly TRBD1 for D (5 bases). V was cut by 1 base and J by 4 bases, with 8 bases left in between. The CDR3 has 14 amino acids. Germline values: CDR1 MDHEN, CDR2 SYDVKM. The CDR3 nucleotides read TGTGCCAGCAGTTTATCAGGGATTAATCAGCCCCAGCATTTT. Its translation is CASSLSGINQPQHF. Looking up the rest from reference TRBV28 and TRBJ1-5 gives the full variable domain: DVKVTQSSRYLVKRTGEKVFLECVQDMDHENMFWYRQDPGLGLRLIYFSYDVKMKEKGDIPEGYSVSREKKERFSLILESASTNQTSMYLCASSLSGINQPQHFGDGTRLSIL.